One sample yielded the 24 T cell receptor beta chains listed below, sequenced in a study of blood T cell repertoires in COVID-19. Profiling relied on immunoSEQ multiplex PCR, and the TCRdb table lists in-frame clones only, not all of them. The table includes about 120,000 clones, about 85% detected once. The sequencing sample was made of peripheral blood. These receptors came from a man between 60 and 75 years old with acute or convalescent COVID-19.

This chain joins TRBV4-2 and TRBJ2-7; 13 bases agree with TRBD2. The CDR3 contains 15 residues. V lost 0 bases to trimming and J lost 12 bases; unmatched junction nucleotides: 8. Germline assignment: CDR1 LGHNA and CDR2 YNFKEQ. Here the CDR3 DNA reads TGTGCCAGCAGCCAAGATACGACTAGCGGGAGGAATAGGTACTTC. Translated: CASSQDTTSGRNRYF.

This chain connects TRBV6-6 to TRBJ1-2; 8 nucleotides align to TRBD1. Germline V gene lookup returns CDR1 MNHNY and CDR2 SVGAGI (reference sequence). The V segment lost 5 bases and the J segment 4 bases; nucleotides outside the gene matches: 0. CDR3 length: 12 residues. CDR3 sequence: CASSGQGYGYTF. As DNA, the CDR3 is TGTGCCAGCAGTGGACAGGGCTATGGCTACACCTTC.

The V gene is TRBV10-3, the J gene TRBJ1-4, with D uncertain. Trimming took 4 bases from V and 7 from J, leaving 10 bases between them. Germline assignment: CDR1 ENHRY and CDR2 SYGVKD. The CDR3 is 13 amino acids. Here the CDR3 DNA reads TGTGCCATCAGTGCCGGGGTGGGTGAAAAACTGTTTTTT. Translating gives CAISAGVGEKLFF.

V gene TRBV6-1 combines with J gene TRBJ2-1; D is possibly TRBD2 (7 bases). The CDR3 is 13 residues long. CDR1 and CDR2 (germline): MNHNS, SASEGT. V dropped 4 bases and J dropped 8 bases, with 12 bases sitting between them. CDR3 bases: TGTGCCAGCAGTGGGGGGGAGGGGGATGAGCAGTTCTTC. Translated, it gives CASSGGEGDEQFF.

The J gene is TRBJ1-1, the V gene TRBV6-4; D is unclear. Germline V gene sequence: CDR1 MRHNA, CDR2 SNTAGT. V was pared by 5 bases and J by 5 bases, with 12 bases between. The CDR3 totals 13 residues. CDR3 bases: TGTGCCAGCAGTTCCCAATCGGGGACTGAAGCTTTCTTT. This encodes CASSSQSGTEAFF.

The V call is TRBV4-1, the J call TRBJ1-1, with 9 bases fitting TRBD1. The CDR3 contains 14 residues. Germline trimming cut 9 bases from V and 9 bases from J; bases unmatched to any gene: 14. Germline CDR1 MGHRA, CDR2 YSYEKL. Here the CDR3 reads CASEDGTGRAKAFF. In nucleotides, the CDR3 is TGCGCCAGTGAAGACGGGACAGGGCGGGCTAAAGCTTTCTTT.

The chain has TRBV7-9 and TRBJ1-2; possible D gene TRBD1, 5 bases. V lost 5 bases and J 4 bases, leaving 11 bases between the germline ends. CDR3 length: 13 amino acids. In germline, CDR1 is SEHNR, CDR2 FQNEAQ (reference sequence). The CDR3 DNA follows: TGTGCCAGCAGCGCCAAGACAGTCTATGGCTACACCTTC. Its protein product is CASSAKTVYGYTF.

The genes are TRBV6-5 and TRBJ2-2; 12 bases are shared with TRBD2. CDR1 is MNHEY, CDR2 SVGAGI, per germline. The CDR3 covers 14 residues. The ends lost 10 bases at V and 3 bases at J; junction bases unmatched: 3. CDR3 residues: CATRLAGDTGELFF. The CDR3 DNA sequence: TGTGCCACACGACTAGCGGGAGACACCGGGGAGCTGTTTTTT.

CDR3 protein: CASSPLQGGTDTQYF. The CDR3 coding sequence is TGTGCCAGCAGCCCACTCCAAGGAGGGACAGATACGCAGTATTTT. The rearrangement uses TRBV6-5 and TRBJ2-3; D is possibly TRBD2 (6 bases). This CDR3 region has 15 residues. Trimming stripped 6 bases from V and 3 bases from J, with 16 bases between. Germline V CDR1 and CDR2: MNHEY, SVGAGI.

The gene calls are TRBV5-1 and TRBJ2-7, with 7 bases matching TRBD1. V was pared by 0 bases and J by 1 base, with 4 bases of the junction left unmatched. CDR3 length: 15 residues. CDR1 and CDR2 (germline): SGHRS, YFSETQ. CDR3 in DNA: TGCGCCAGCAGCTTGGCCCCGGGACAGTCCTACGAGCAGTACTTC. Amino acids: CASSLAPGQSYEQYF.

There are many counts of this clone. The genes are TRBV7-9 and TRBJ2-5, with 10 bases fitting TRBD2. The CDR3 loop spans 17 amino acids. The germline CDR1 and CDR2 sequences are SEHNR and FQNEAQ (reference sequence). V shed 5 bases, J shed 2 bases, and the junction held 11 bases outside the gene matches. This chain's CDR3 is CASSPRTSGYLQETQYF. The DNA of the CDR3 is TGTGCCAGCAGCCCCCGGACTAGCGGCTACCTGCAAGAGACCCAGTACTTC.

The genes are TRBV7-8 and TRBJ1-1; TRBD1 matches at 7 bases. V was pared by 4 bases and J by 2 bases, with 7 bases of the junction left unmatched. CDR1 is SGHVS, CDR2 FQNEAQ, per germline. CDR3 length: 15 amino acids. The CDR3: CASSSDRRTNTEAFF. In DNA, the CDR3 is TGTGCCAGCAGCTCGGACAGGCGAACCAACACTGAAGCTTTCTTT.

This chain joins TRBV7-2 and TRBJ2-7; tentatively, D is TRBD2 (5 bases). Trimming removed 4 bases from V and 2 bases from J, with 15 bases in between. Germline CDR1 reads SGHTA; CDR2 reads FQGNSA. This CDR3 is 15 amino acids long. CDR3 in amino acids: CASSYDWAGPYEQYF. CDR3 nucleotide sequence: TGTGCCAGCAGCTACGACTGGGCGGGTCCCTACGAGCAGTACTTC. Together with reference TRBV7-2 and TRBJ2-7, the CDR3 gives the full variable domain: GAGVSQSPSNKVTEKGKDVELRCDPISGHTALYWYRQSLGQGLEFLIYFQGNSAPDKSGLPSDRFSAERTGGSVSTLTIQRTQQEDSAVYLCASSYDWAGPYEQYFGPGTRLTVT.

The genes are TRBV28 and TRBJ1-4, with D perhaps matching TRBD1 (6 bases). With 5 bases removed from V and 1 base from J, the gap between germline ends came to 14 bases. The length of the CDR3 is 16 residues. Germline CDR1 is MDHEN and CDR2 is SYDVKM. The CDR3 sequence is CASSPDPRGTNEKLFF. CDR3 nucleotides: TGTGCCAGCAGTCCGGACCCCAGGGGAACTAATGAAAAACTGTTTTTT.

The chain uses TRBV5-4 and TRBJ2-3; 11 nucleotides match TRBD1. J lost 3 bases, V lost 3 bases, and 3 bases had no gene match. Germline lookup yields CDR1 SGHNT and CDR2 YYREEE (reference sequence). The CDR3 extends over 15 amino acids. CDR3 loop: CASSSGQGETDTQYF. DNA for the CDR3: TGTGCCAGCAGCTCGGGACAGGGGGAAACAGATACGCAGTATTTT.

The rearrangement uses TRBV2 and TRBJ2-2, with D maybe TRBD2 (5 bases). The length of the CDR3 is 13 residues. Germline lookup yields CDR1 SNHLY and CDR2 FYNNEI. The germline V and J ends were trimmed by 2 bases and 5 bases, with 6 bases remaining between them. The CDR3 protein is CASSEWETGELFF. The CDR3 nucleotides are TGTGCCAGCAGTGAATGGGAGACCGGGGAGCTGTTTTTT.

A remark on this clone: Other DNA sequences in the sample encode the same CDR3. The chain recombines TRBV4-2 with TRBJ2-2; 7 nucleotides align to TRBD2. The V gene end was trimmed by 0 bases and the J gene end by 3 bases; junction bases not matched to a gene: 4. Germline values: CDR1 LGHNA, CDR2 YNFKEQ. The CDR3 runs to 16 residues. Written as DNA, the CDR3 is TGTGCCAGCAGCCAAGATGGGGCGGGGGACACCGGGGAGCTGTTTTTT. This translates into CASSQDGAGDTGELFF.

V and J are TRBV24-1 and TRBJ2-1; D possibly corresponds to TRBD2 (5 bases). This CDR3 has 15 residues. The germline gives CDR1 KGHDR, CDR2 SFDVKD. V was pared by 3 bases and J by 1 base, with 9 bases between. CDR3 in DNA: TGTGCCACCAGTGATACCGGGATTTCCTACAATGAGCAGTTCTTC. Protein: CATSDTGISYNEQFF.

This clone was recorded a few times. This chain connects TRBV7-8 to TRBJ1-6; 7 bases align to TRBD1. The CDR3 totals 15 residues. Trimming at V came to 0 bases and at J to 8 bases, leaving 4 bases not matched to a gene. Germline values: CDR1 SGHVS, CDR2 FQNEAQ. CDR3 nucleotide sequence: TGTGCCAGCAGCTTAGCAAACACAGGGGATTCACCCCTCCACTTT. Protein: CASSLANTGDSPLHF.

This clone appeared a single time. V usage is TRBV11-1 and J usage is TRBJ2-2, with 10 positions matching TRBD1. CDR1 and CDR2 (germline): SGHAT, FQDESV (reference sequence). The CDR3 spans 15 residues. V lost 5 bases to trimming and J lost 3 bases; unmatched junction nucleotides: 3. The CDR3 loop reads CASSRGTGDTGELFF. CDR3 coding DNA: TGTGCCAGCAGCAGAGGGACAGGGGACACCGGGGAGCTGTTTTTT.

V is TRBV19 and J is TRBJ1-1, with a tentative D call TRBD1 (6 bases). The CDR3 is made up of 14 amino acids. V lost 2 bases and J lost 2, with 9 bases in between. Germline V gene lookup returns CDR1 LNHDA and CDR2 SQIVND (reference sequence). CDR3 sequence: CASSIQGSNTEAFF. CDR3 coding DNA: TGTGCCAGTAGTATACAGGGGAGCAACACTGAAGCTTTCTTT.

V and J are TRBV19 and TRBJ1-1; D is possibly TRBD1 (5 bases). The length of the CDR3 is 13 residues. Per the germline V gene, CDR1 is LNHDA and CDR2 is SQIVND (reference sequence). V lost 3 bases, J lost 5 bases, and 10 bases lay in between. CDR3 DNA sequence: TGTGCCAGTAGTATGGTTAGGGGAACTGAAGCTTTCTTT. Residues: CASSMVRGTEAFF.

V and J are TRBV19 and TRBJ2-3; no definite D call. The CDR3 spans 11 residues. Deletions cut 5 bases from V and 5 bases from J, with 5 bases between. Germline assignment: CDR1 LNHDA and CDR2 SQIVND (reference sequence). CDR3 protein: CASSLRDTQYF. CDR3 sequence (DNA): TGTGCCAGTAGTTTGAGAGATACGCAGTATTTT.

The rearrangement links TRBV5-1 to TRBJ2-1; TRBD2 aligns across 8 bases. The J segment lost 2 bases and the V segment lost 3 bases, leaving 10 bases of the junction unmatched. Germline V gives CDR1 SGHRS, CDR2 YFSETQ. The CDR3 spans 17 residues. Here the CDR3 DNA reads TGCGCCAGCAGCTGGGGGCTTAGCGGGATCACCTACAATGAGCAGTTCTTC. It is translated as CASSWGLSGITYNEQFF.